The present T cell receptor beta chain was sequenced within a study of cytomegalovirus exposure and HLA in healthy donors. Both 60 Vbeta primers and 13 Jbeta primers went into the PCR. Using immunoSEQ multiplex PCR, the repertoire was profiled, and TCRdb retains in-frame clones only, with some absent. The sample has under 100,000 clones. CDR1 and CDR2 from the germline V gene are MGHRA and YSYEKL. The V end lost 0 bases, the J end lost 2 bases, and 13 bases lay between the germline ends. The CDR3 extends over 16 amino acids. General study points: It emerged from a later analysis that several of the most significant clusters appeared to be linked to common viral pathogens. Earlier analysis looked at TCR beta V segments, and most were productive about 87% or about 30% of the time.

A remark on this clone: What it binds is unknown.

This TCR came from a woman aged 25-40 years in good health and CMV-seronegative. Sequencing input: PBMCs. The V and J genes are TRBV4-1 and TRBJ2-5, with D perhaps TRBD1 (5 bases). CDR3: CASSQEPAGWQETQYF. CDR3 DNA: TGCGCCAGCAGCCAAGAACCGGCAGGGTGGCAAGAGACCCAGTACTTC.